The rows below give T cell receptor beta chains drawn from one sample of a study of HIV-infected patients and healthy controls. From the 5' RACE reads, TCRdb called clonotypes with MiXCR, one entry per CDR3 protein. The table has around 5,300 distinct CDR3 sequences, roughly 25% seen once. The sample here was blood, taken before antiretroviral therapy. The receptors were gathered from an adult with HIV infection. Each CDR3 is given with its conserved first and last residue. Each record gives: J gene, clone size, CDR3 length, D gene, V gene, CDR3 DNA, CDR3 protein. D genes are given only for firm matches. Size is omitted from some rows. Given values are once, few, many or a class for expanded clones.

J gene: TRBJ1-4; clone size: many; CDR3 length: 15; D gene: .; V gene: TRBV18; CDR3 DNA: TGTGCCAGCTCACCGACAGACACACATAATGAAAAACTGTTTTTT; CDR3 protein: CASSPTDTHNEKLFF
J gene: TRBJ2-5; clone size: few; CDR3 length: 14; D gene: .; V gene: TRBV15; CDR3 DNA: TGTGCCACCAGCAGAGATCCTGCGGGGGAGACCCAGTACTTC; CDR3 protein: CATSRDPAGETQYF
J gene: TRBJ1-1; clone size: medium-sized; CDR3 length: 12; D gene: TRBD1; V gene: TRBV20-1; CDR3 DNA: TGCAGTGCTAGAGCGGGACAGACTGAAGCTTTCTTT; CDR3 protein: CSARAGQTEAFF
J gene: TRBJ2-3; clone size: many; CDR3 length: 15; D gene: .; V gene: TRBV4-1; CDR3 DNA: TGCGCCAGCAGCCAAGGTGAGGCCGAGGGAGATACGCAGTATTTT; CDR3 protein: CASSQGEAEGDTQYF
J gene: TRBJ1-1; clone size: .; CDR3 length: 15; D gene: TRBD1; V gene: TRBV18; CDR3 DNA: TGTGCCAGCTCACAAACAGGGGGCGCGGACACTGAAGCTTTCTTT; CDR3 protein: CASSQTGGADTEAFF
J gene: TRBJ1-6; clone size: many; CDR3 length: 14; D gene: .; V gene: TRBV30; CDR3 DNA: TGTGCCTGGAGCTCAGGGGTGAATAATTCACCCCTCCACTTT; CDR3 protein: CAWSSGVNNSPLHF
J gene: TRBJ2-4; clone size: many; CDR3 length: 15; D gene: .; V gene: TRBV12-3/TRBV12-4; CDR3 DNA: TGTGCCAGCAGTTTAAGGGCGAAAGTCAAAAACATTCAGTACTTC; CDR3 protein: CASSLRAKVKNIQYF
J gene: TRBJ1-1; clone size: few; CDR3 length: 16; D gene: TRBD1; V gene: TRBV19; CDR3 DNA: TGTGCCAGTAGTAACCGACAGGGGGCGGTGAACACTGAAGCTTTCTTT; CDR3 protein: CASSNRQGAVNTEAFF
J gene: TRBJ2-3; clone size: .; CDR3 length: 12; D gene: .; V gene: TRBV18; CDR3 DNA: TGTGCCAGCTCACCCACAGCCCATACGCAGTATTTT; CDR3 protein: CASSPTAHTQYF
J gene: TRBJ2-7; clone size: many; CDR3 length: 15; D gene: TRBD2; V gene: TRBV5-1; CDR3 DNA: TGCGCCAGCAGCGTAAGCGGGGAACCCTCCTACGAGCAGTACTTC; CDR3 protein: CASSVSGEPSYEQYF
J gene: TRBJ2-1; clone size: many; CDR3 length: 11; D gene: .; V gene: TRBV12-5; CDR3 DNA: TGTGCTAGTGGTTCGTACAATGAGCAGTTCTTC; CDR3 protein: CASGSYNEQFF
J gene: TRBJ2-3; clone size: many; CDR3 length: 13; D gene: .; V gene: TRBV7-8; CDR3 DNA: TGTGCCAGCAGCGATCCCTTGGGACCTCAGCCCTATTTT; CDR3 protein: CASSDPLGPQPYF
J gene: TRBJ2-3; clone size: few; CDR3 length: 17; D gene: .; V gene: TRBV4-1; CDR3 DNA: TGCGCCAGCAGCCAAGAAGTTCTGGGACTCTCCACAGATACGCAGTATTTT; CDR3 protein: CASSQEVLGLSTDTQYF
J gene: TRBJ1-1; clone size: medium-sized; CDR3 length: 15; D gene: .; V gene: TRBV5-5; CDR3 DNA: TGTGCCAGCAGCTTGTGGAAAGGGCCGAACACTGAAGCTTTCTTT; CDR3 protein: CASSLWKGPNTEAFF